The text below deals with one T cell receptor beta chain. Clones were sequenced by immunoSEQ multiplex PCR, and TCRdb holds only the in-frame ones, with some missing. In the table there are 190,000 or so clones, around nine tenths of which are singletons. The CDR3 spans 18 residues. V was pared by 4 bases and J by 2 bases, with 22 bases between. Germline V gives CDR1 KGHSH, CDR2 LQKENI. The sample comes from a study of blood T cell repertoires in COVID-19. J is TRBJ2-3 and V is TRBV18; D is perhaps TRBD1 (6 bases). The clonotype was recovered from a young woman who had recovered from COVID-19. Sequenced material: peripheral blood. The CDR3 is CASSLRWGLPAYTDTQYF. The CDR3 bases are TGTGCCAGCTCACTCCGTTGGGGGCTACCCGCGTACACAGATACGCAGTATTTT.